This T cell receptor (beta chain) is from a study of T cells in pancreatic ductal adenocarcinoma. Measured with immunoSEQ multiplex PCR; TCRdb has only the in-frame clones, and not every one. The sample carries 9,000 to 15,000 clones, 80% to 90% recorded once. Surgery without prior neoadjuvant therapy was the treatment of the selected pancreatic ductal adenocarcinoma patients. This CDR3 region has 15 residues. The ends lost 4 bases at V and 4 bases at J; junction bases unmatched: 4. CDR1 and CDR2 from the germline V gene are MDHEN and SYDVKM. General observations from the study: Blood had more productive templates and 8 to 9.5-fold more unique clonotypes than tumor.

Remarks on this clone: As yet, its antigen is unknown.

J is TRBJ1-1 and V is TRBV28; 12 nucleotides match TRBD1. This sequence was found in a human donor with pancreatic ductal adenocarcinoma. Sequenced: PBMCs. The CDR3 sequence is CASSSPGQGATEAFF. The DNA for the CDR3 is TGTGCCAGCAGTTCCCCGGGACAGGGGGCCACTGAAGCTTTCTTT.